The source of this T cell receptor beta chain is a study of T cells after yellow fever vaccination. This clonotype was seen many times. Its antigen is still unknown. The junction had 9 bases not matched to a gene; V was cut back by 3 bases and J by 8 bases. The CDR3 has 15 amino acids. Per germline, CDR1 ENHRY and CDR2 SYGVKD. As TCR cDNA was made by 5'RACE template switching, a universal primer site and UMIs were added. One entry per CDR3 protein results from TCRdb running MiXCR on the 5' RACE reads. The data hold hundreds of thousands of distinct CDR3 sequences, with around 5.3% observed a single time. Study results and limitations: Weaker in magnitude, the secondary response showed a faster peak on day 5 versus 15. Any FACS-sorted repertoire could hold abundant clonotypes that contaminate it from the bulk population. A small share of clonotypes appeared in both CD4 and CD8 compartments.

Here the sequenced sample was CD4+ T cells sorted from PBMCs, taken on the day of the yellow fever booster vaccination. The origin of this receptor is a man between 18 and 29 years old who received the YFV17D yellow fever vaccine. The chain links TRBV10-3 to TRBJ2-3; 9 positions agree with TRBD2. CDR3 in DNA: TGTGCCATCAGTGAAAGCCTTCTAGCGGGAATTACGCAGTATTTT. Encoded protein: CAISESLLAGITQYF.